The next 8 T cell receptor beta chains were all read from a single sample in a study of blood T cell repertoires in COVID-19 (TCRdb year 2020). The library was obtained by the immunoSEQ multiplex PCR assay. Imported from immuneACCESS, the table was reduced by TCRdb to in-frame sequences with V and J called. These copies leave out some clones; in studies compared against another copy, an unresolved V gene accounts for under half, and the cause of the remainder is not known. In all, the sample holds hundreds of thousands of clones, and 89% of those were seen once. The top ten constitute around 6.5% of the sample. The sequencing input was peripheral blood. These receptors all stem from a man in his 60s who had recovered from COVID-19.

V gene TRBV21-1 combines with J gene TRBJ2-7; TRBD2 reflects the table's D call only, with no check against the DNA. TRBV21-1 is termed a pseudogene. This CDR3 has 13 amino acids. The CDR3 loop is CASSGRLANEQYF. The DNA for the CDR3 is TGTGCCAGCAGCGGCCGACTAGCGAACGAGCAGTACTTC.

The chain employs TRBV7-9 and TRBJ1-1; 7 bases line up with TRBD1. The CDR3 has 13 amino acids. Looked up from germline, CDR1 is SEHNR and CDR2 is FQNEAQ (reference sequence). V lost 6 bases and J lost 5; bases outside the gene matches: 6. The CDR3 nucleotides read TGTGCCAGCAGTGTGGGCAGGGGGACTGAAGCTTTCTTT. This encodes CASSVGRGTEAFF.

This clone was seen only a few times. V and J are TRBV27 and TRBJ2-7; 8 bases map to TRBD1. The V and J ends lost 6 bases and 7 bases, in that order; junction bases with no gene match: 8. This CDR3 comprises 13 residues. Germline loops: CDR1 MNHEY, CDR2 SMNVEV (reference sequence). CDR3 DNA: TGTGCCAGCAGAAGGACAGGGTCGGAAGAGCAGTACTTC. It specifies CASRRTGSEEQYF.

This chain joins TRBV18 and TRBJ1-1; weak D call: TRBD1 (5 bases). This CDR3 region has 15 residues. V lost 6 bases and J lost 1, with 15 bases in between. The germline V gene encodes CDR1 KGHSH and CDR2 LQKENI. The CDR3 sequence: CASSLQQVRNTEAFF. In DNA, the CDR3 is TGTGCCAGCTCGCTCCAACAGGTGAGGAACACTGAAGCTTTCTTT.

The V call is TRBV18, the J call TRBJ1-4, with no clear D. The CDR3 loop spans 17 amino acids. CDR1 is KGHSH and CDR2 is LQKENI in the germline V gene. V lost 2 bases to trimming and J lost 5 bases, with 18 bases between them. The CDR3 DNA reads as TGTGCCAGCTCACCAAATGCATTTTTAGTCGTAAATGAAAAACTGTTTTTT. This gives the protein CASSPNAFLVVNEKLFF.

The chain employs TRBV6-5 and TRBJ2-3, with D unclear. There are 13 residues in the CDR3. Trimming removed 5 bases at V and 5 bases at J, with 11 bases between. Germline V gives CDR1 MNHEY, CDR2 SVGAGI. CDR3 in amino acids: CASSPPPGDTQYF. The CDR3 DNA reads as TGTGCCAGCAGTCCCCCCCCCGGAGATACGCAGTATTTT.

The chain joins TRBV24-1 to TRBJ2-7; 7 bases map to TRBD1. The germline CDR1 and CDR2 sequences are KGHDR and SFDVKD. The CDR3 spans 14 residues. V dropped 4 bases and J dropped 2; count of bases not matched to a gene: 4. The CDR3 DNA reads TGTGCCACCAGTGACGCCCAGGGGGCCTACGAGCAGTACTTC. Encoded protein: CATSDAQGAYEQYF.

This rearrangement joins TRBV18 to TRBJ2-1; the match to TRBD1 covers 8 bases. This CDR3 is built from 13 residues. The germline V gene encodes CDR1 KGHSH and CDR2 LQKENI. Germline trimming cut 3 bases from V and 12 bases from J; bases unmatched to any gene: 7. The CDR3: CASSPNSGGGQFF. CDR3 sequence (DNA): TGTGCCAGCTCACCGAACTCAGGGGGCGGGCAGTTCTTC.